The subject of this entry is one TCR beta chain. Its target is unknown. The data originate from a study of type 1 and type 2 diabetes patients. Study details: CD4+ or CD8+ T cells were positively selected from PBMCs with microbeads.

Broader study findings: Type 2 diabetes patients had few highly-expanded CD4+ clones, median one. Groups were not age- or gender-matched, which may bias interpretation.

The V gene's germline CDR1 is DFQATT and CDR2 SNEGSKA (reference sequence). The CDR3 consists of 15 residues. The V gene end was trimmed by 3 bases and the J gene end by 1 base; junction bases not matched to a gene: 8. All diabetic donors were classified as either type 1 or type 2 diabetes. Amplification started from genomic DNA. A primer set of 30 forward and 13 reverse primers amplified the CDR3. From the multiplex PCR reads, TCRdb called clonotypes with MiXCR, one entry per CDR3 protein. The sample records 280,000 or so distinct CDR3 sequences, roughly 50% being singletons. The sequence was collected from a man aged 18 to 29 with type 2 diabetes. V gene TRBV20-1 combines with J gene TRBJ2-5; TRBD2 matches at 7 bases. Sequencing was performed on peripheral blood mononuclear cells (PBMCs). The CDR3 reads CSASRLAAIQETQYF. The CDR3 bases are TGCAGTGCTAGCAGACTAGCAGCCATCCAAGAGACCCAGTACTTC.